A selection of T cell receptor beta chains follows, all from one sample in a study of blood T cell repertoires in COVID-19. The repertoire was sequenced with immunoSEQ multiplex PCR; TCRdb's copy has only in-frame clones and lacks some. The sample shows 200,000 to 300,000 clones, approximately 90% of them seen only once. Sequenced: peripheral blood. These receptors all come from a man aged 60 to 69 who had recovered from COVID-19. CDR3s include the opening cysteine and the closing phenylalanine or tryptophan. The D gene is left open where the match is weak. Clone size is given for some rows only: seen once, a few or many times, or a class if the clone is expanded.

NA	TRBV5-1	NA	TRBJ1-5	CASSLDSYSNQPQHF	TGCGCCAGCAGCCTGGACAGTTATAGCAATCAGCCCCAGCATTTT
NA	TRBV5-6	TRBD1	TRBJ2-7	CASSLFHGQGALLSYEQYF	TGTGCCAGCAGCTTGTTTCACGGACAGGGGGCCCTTCTTTCGTACGAGCAGTACTTC
NA	TRBV7-2	TRBD2	TRBJ2-1	CASSNKRGWVEQFF	TGTGCCAGCAGCAACAAGCGGGGGTGGGTTGAGCAGTTCTTC
NA	TRBV7-8	NA	TRBJ2-3	CASSARGGLIDTQYF	TGTGCCAGCAGCGCTAGGGGGGGGCTGATAGATACGCAGTATTTT
NA	TRBV14	NA	TRBJ1-1	CASSLYRDSEAFF	TGTGCCAGCAGCCTCTACAGGGATTCGGAAGCTTTCTTT
NA	TRBV7-6	TRBD2	TRBJ2-7	CASSLASGGPAYEQYF	TGTGCCAGCAGCTTAGCGTCGGGGGGACCCGCCTACGAGCAGTACTTC
NA	TRBV19	NA	TRBJ2-7	CASSIYGTPPTEQYF	TGTGCCAGTAGTATCTATGGGACACCGCCTACGGAGCAGTACTTC
NA	TRBV11-2	NA	TRBJ1-6	CASSLDTGGGNSPLHF	TGTGCCAGCAGCTTAGACACGGGAGGGGGTAATTCACCCCTCCACTTT
NA	TRBV7-8	NA	TRBJ2-2	CASSLTRRENTGELFF	TGTGCCAGCAGCTTAACGCGCAGGGAGAACACCGGGGAGCTGTTTTTT
NA	TRBV5-4	TRBD2	TRBJ2-2	CASRGGLVAGELFF	TGTGCCAGCAGGGGAGGACTAGTTGCCGGGGAGCTGTTTTTT
once	TRBV18	TRBD1	TRBJ1-3	CASSPGTGGSGNTIYF	TGTGCCAGCTCGCCCGGGACAGGGGGCTCTGGAAACACCATATATTTT
NA	TRBV27	TRBD1	TRBJ2-5	CASSAITGVETQYF	TGTGCCAGCAGTGCTATAACAGGGGTGGAGACCCAGTACTTC